The rows below give T cell receptor beta chains drawn from one sample of a study of T cells after yellow fever vaccination. TCRdb fed the 5' RACE reads into MiXCR, producing one record per CDR3 protein. This table holds hundreds of thousands of distinct CDR3 sequences, roughly a fifth found once. The specimen comprised PBMCs, sampled 15 days after the yellow fever booster vaccination. The source of these receptors is a man aged 30 to 39 who received the YFV17D yellow fever vaccine. The CDR3 runs from the conserved cysteine through the conserved F or W. The D gene is left open where the match is weak. For some rows the clone size is stated as once, few or many, or as a class when expanded; others skip it.

CDR3: CAISGTSGSYEQYF
DNA: TGTGCCATCAGTGGGACTAGCGGGAGTTACGAGCAGTACTTC
J: TRBJ2-7
V: TRBV10-3
size: -
D: TRBD2

CDR3: CASTGLNTDTQYF
DNA: TGCGCCAGCACGGGACTAAACACAGATACGCAGTATTTT
J: TRBJ2-3
V: TRBV5-1
size: few
D: TRBD2

CDR3: CASSHKESSYEQYF
DNA: TGCGCCAGCAGCCATAAAGAGAGCTCCTACGAGCAGTACTTC
J: TRBJ2-7
V: TRBV5-1
size: few
D: -

CDR3: CAISGGPASYEQYF
DNA: TGTGCCATCAGTGGCGGGCCCGCCTCCTACGAGCAGTACTTC
J: TRBJ2-7
V: TRBV10-3
size: -
D: -

CDR3: CASSYDVVSYNEQFF
DNA: TGTGCCAGCAGTTACGACGTGGTATCCTACAATGAGCAGTTCTTC
J: TRBJ2-1
V: TRBV6-5
size: -
D: -

CDR3: CASTQDRAQETQYF
DNA: TGCGCCAGCACCCAGGACAGGGCCCAAGAGACCCAGTACTTC
J: TRBJ2-5
V: TRBV5-1
size: few
D: TRBD1

CDR3: CASRIRGERTDTQYF
DNA: TGCGCCAGCAGGATTCGGGGGGAGCGCACAGATACGCAGTATTTT
J: TRBJ2-3
V: TRBV5-1
size: few
D: TRBD2

CDR3: CASSLSRGATVSGNEQFF
DNA: TGTGCCAGCAGTTTATCGAGGGGGGCGACGGTCTCAGGGAATGAGCAGTTCTTC
J: TRBJ2-1
V: TRBV27
size: -
D: -

CDR3: CASSYSDGGRGYEQFF
DNA: TGTGCCAGCAGTTACTCGGACGGAGGTCGCGGGTATGAGCAGTTCTTC
J: TRBJ2-1
V: TRBV6-5
size: -
D: -

CDR3: CASSYQYDTQYF
DNA: TGTGCCAGCAGTTACCAGTACGATACGCAGTATTTT
J: TRBJ2-3
V: TRBV6-2/TRBV6-3
size: few
D: -

CDR3: CASSRRAGIQSYEQYF
DNA: TGTGCCAGTAGTCGGAGAGCGGGAATCCAATCGTACGAGCAGTACTTC
J: TRBJ2-7
V: TRBV19
size: -
D: TRBD2

CDR3: CASSATGTQDTQYF
DNA: TGTGCCAGCAGCGCCACCGGGACACAAGATACGCAGTATTTT
J: TRBJ2-3
V: TRBV9
size: few
D: -

CDR3: CASSYYFYEQYF
DNA: TGTGCCAGCAGTTACTATTTCTACGAGCAGTACTTC
J: TRBJ2-7
V: TRBV6-2/TRBV6-3
size: -
D: -

CDR3: CASSHRDRVVGELFF
DNA: TGCGCCAGCAGCCACCGGGACAGGGTTGTCGGGGAGCTGTTTTTT
J: TRBJ2-2
V: TRBV4-3
size: few
D: TRBD1

CDR3: CASGTGLAGFYEQYF
DNA: TGTGCCAGCGGAACCGGACTAGCGGGATTCTACGAGCAGTACTTC
J: TRBJ2-7
V: TRBV6-2/TRBV6-3
size: -
D: TRBD2

CDR3: CASSHSGMVRNEQFF
DNA: TGTGCCAGCAGCCATAGCGGGATGGTTCGGAATGAGCAGTTCTTC
J: TRBJ2-1
V: TRBV7-9
size: few
D: TRBD2